The rows below give T cell receptor beta chains drawn from one sample of a study of beta chain features in type 1 diabetes. Measured with immunoSEQ multiplex PCR; TCRdb has only the in-frame clones, and not every one. The profile shows under 350,000 clones, over 11% of them singletons. Sequenced: naive CD4+ T cells from blood. The receptors originated from a man younger than 45 with type 1 diabetes. Both conserved end residues are part of each CDR3. Fields, in order: J gene, V gene, D gene, clone size, CDR3 protein, CDR3 DNA. D genes are given only for firm matches. Size is omitted from some rows. Given values are once, few, many or a class for expanded clones.

>TRBJ1-2|TRBV5-4|NA|NA
CASSLSSGNYGYTF
TGTGCCAGCAGCTTGTCGTCAGGGAACTATGGCTACACCTTC
>TRBJ2-1|TRBV2|NA|few
CASSVDSSYNEQFF
TGTGCCAGCAGTGTGGACAGCTCCTACAATGAGCAGTTCTTC
>TRBJ1-5|TRBV19|NA|once
CASSSWGGNNQPQHF
TGTGCCAGTAGTTCCTGGGGGGGTAACAATCAGCCCCAGCATTTT
>TRBJ2-7|TRBV6-5|NA|once
CASSLSGTYYEQYF
TGTGCCAGCAGTTTGTCCGGGACTTACTACGAGCAGTACTTC
>TRBJ2-2|TRBV7-2|NA|few
CASSLRTGELFF
TGTGCCAGCAGCTTGAGGACCGGGGAGCTGTTTTTT
>TRBJ1-5|TRBV18|TRBD1|NA
CASSPRDSNQPQHF
TGTGCCAGCTCACCCAGGGACAGTAATCAGCCCCAGCATTTT
>TRBJ2-1|TRBV27|TRBD2|few
CASSHRGEHEQFF
TGTGCCAGCTCACATCGGGGGGAACATGAGCAGTTCTTC
>TRBJ2-1|TRBV5-6|NA|few
CASSLGTLIYNEQFF
TGTGCCAGCAGCTTAGGGACACTCATCTACAATGAGCAGTTCTTC
>TRBJ2-4|TRBV5-1|TRBD1|NA
CASSSISGTANIQYF
TGCGCCAGCAGCTCAATCTCCGGGACAGCCAACATTCAGTACTTC
>TRBJ2-2|TRBV7-9|NA|few
CASSLRQLNTGELFF
TGTGCCAGCAGCTTGAGACAATTGAACACCGGGGAGCTGTTTTTT
>TRBJ2-3|TRBV7-3|TRBD2|few
CASSLPGLADHTQYF
TGTGCCAGCAGCCTTCCGGGACTAGCGGATCATACGCAGTATTTT
>TRBJ2-5|TRBV7-9|TRBD2|few
CASSSPGLAGEETQYF
TGTGCCAGCAGCTCCCCCGGACTAGCGGGAGAGGAGACCCAGTACTTC
>TRBJ1-5|TRBV7-2|NA|NA
CASSRQDSNQPQHF
TGTGCCAGCAGCCGACAGGATAGCAATCAGCCCCAGCATTTT
>TRBJ2-7|TRBV28|NA|NA
CASTSSGPYEQYF
TGTGCCAGCACCTCCAGCGGACCCTACGAGCAGTACTTC
>TRBJ2-1|TRBV6-5|TRBD2|few
CASAVAGGTDEQFF
TGTGCCAGCGCCGTGGCGGGAGGTACCGATGAGCAGTTCTTC
>TRBJ1-4|TRBV5-4|NA|NA
CASSKQGWSGSNEKLFF
TGTGCCAGCAGCAAACAGGGTTGGAGCGGCTCTAATGAAAAACTGTTTTTT
>TRBJ1-1|TRBV7-9|TRBD1|NA
CASLRGDRNTEAFF
TGTGCCAGCCTCAGGGGGGATCGGAACACTGAAGCTTTCTTT
>TRBJ1-1|TRBV7-9|NA|few
CASQTGSTEAFF
TGTGCCAGTCAGACAGGATCCACTGAAGCTTTCTTT
>TRBJ2-1|TRBV6-5|TRBD2|NA
CASSFREGRRDEQFF
TGTGCCAGCAGTTTTCGGGAGGGCCGGAGGGATGAGCAGTTCTTC
>TRBJ1-5|TRBV27|TRBD1|few
CASRGAGGSNQPQHF
TGTGCCAGCAGGGGGGCAGGGGGCAGCAATCAGCCCCAGCATTTT
>TRBJ2-7|TRBV18|TRBD1|few
CASSLSYRGDNEQYF
TGTGCCAGCTCCCTCTCTTACAGGGGAGATAACGAGCAGTACTTC
>TRBJ2-1|TRBV5-1|NA|NA
CASSRGLGSYNEQFF
TGCGCCAGCAGCCGAGGTCTGGGCTCCTACAATGAGCAGTTCTTC
>TRBJ1-1|TRBV28|NA|few
CASIVGGSGTEAFF
TGTGCCAGCATAGTGGGTGGGTCAGGTACTGAAGCTTTCTTT
>TRBJ1-4|TRBV18|NA|NA
CASSPRGGATTNEKLFF
TGTGCCAGCTCACCCCGCGGGGGAGCAACAACTAATGAAAAACTGTTTTTT
>TRBJ2-7|TRBV23-1|TRBD1|many
CASSQRTGNEQYF
TGCGCCAGCAGTCAGCGGACAGGGAACGAGCAGTACTTC
>TRBJ1-2|TRBV25-1|NA|few
CASSEGGRAYGYTF
TGTGCCAGCAGTGAGGGTGGCAGGGCCTATGGCTACACCTTC
>TRBJ2-1|TRBV7-3|NA|few
CASSLIGGSYNEQFF
TGTGCCAGCAGCTTAATCGGCGGGTCCTACAATGAGCAGTTCTTC
>TRBJ2-7|TRBV4-3|TRBD2|NA
CASSQRLAGVYEQYF
TGCGCCAGCAGCCAGAGACTAGCGGGAGTCTACGAGCAGTACTTC
>TRBJ2-1|TRBV7-9|NA|NA
CASSQTYNEQFF
TGTGCCAGCAGTCAGACATACAATGAGCAGTTCTTC
>TRBJ2-7|TRBV28|TRBD1|few
CAINRGPYEQYF
TGTGCCATCAACAGGGGCCCCTACGAGCAGTACTTC
>TRBJ2-1|TRBV5-1|TRBD1|few
CASKQGTNNEQFF
TGCGCCAGTAAACAGGGGACGAACAATGAGCAGTTCTTC
>TRBJ1-1|TRBV5-1|NA|NA
CASSQQVNTEAFF
TGCGCCAGCAGCCAACAGGTGAACACTGAAGCTTTCTTT
>TRBJ2-1|TRBV6-1|NA|NA
CASRMAPNEQFF
TGTGCCAGCAGGATGGCACCTAATGAGCAGTTCTTC
>TRBJ1-5|TRBV28|NA|few
CASSTPNQPQHF
TGTGCCAGCAGTACTCCTAATCAGCCCCAGCATTTT
>TRBJ1-4|TRBV2|TRBD1|few
CASSAIQGALNEKLFF
TGTGCCAGCAGTGCAATTCAGGGGGCCCTTAATGAAAAACTGTTTTTT
>TRBJ2-2|TRBV28|TRBD1|few
CASSLIPGTGGANTGELFF
TGTGCCAGCAGTTTAATTCCGGGGACAGGGGGAGCGAACACCGGGGAGCTGTTTTTT
>TRBJ1-1|TRBV29-1|TRBD1|NA
CSVVSEDRATEAFF
TGCAGCGTTGTATCCGAAGACAGGGCCACTGAAGCTTTCTTT
>TRBJ1-1|TRBV28|TRBD1|NA
CATHNGQGTEAFF
TGTGCCACACACAACGGACAGGGCACTGAAGCTTTCTTT
>TRBJ1-5|TRBV7-9|NA|NA
CASSLGTGIQPQHF
TGTGCCAGCAGCTTAGGAACAGGGATCCAGCCCCAGCATTTT
>TRBJ2-1|TRBV28|NA|few
CASGSSYNEQFF
TGTGCCAGCGGCAGCTCCTACAATGAGCAGTTCTTC
>TRBJ2-4|TRBV11-2|NA|few
CASSLELWQDIQYF
TGTGCCAGCAGCTTAGAACTCTGGCAGGACATTCAGTACTTC
>TRBJ2-1|TRBV30|TRBD2|few
CAWSVLGGWGNEQFF
TGTGCCTGGAGTGTACTGGGGGGGTGGGGGAATGAGCAGTTCTTC
>TRBJ2-3|TRBV2|TRBD2|few
CASNRLAGVADTQYF
TGTGCCAGCAATAGGCTAGCGGGAGTGGCAGATACGCAGTATTTT
>TRBJ2-3|TRBV5-4|TRBD2|NA
CASSFLAGSPTDTQYF
TGTGCCAGCAGCTTTCTAGCGGGATCCCCCACAGATACGCAGTATTTT
>TRBJ2-3|TRBV5-6|TRBD2|NA
CASSGLAGGTDTQYF
TGTGCCAGCAGCGGGCTAGCGGGAGGCACAGATACGCAGTATTTT
>TRBJ1-2|TRBV19|TRBD1|few
CASSPQGARGYTF
TGTGCCAGTAGCCCACAGGGGGCGAGGGGCTACACCTTC
>TRBJ2-1|TRBV2|NA|NA
CASSAIASGIREQFF
TGTGCCAGCAGTGCAATAGCTTCAGGGATCCGTGAGCAGTTCTTC
>TRBJ2-1|TRBV19|TRBD1|NA
CASSIETGGLSEQFF
TGTGCCAGTAGTATAGAGACAGGGGGCTTGTCTGAGCAGTTCTTC
>TRBJ1-2|TRBV28|NA|NA
CASSLAQGSVYGYTF
TGTGCCAGCAGTTTAGCTCAGGGTTCCGTCTATGGCTACACCTTC
>TRBJ2-5|TRBV7-7|TRBD1|NA
CASSPPSTGLMETQYF
TGTGCCAGCAGCCCCCCTTCGACAGGGCTTATGGAGACCCAGTACTTC
>TRBJ2-3|TRBV9|TRBD2|few
CASSVDETSGSTDTQYF
TGTGCCAGCAGCGTAGATGAGACTAGCGGAAGCACAGATACGCAGTATTTT
>TRBJ2-7|TRBV6-1|NA|NA
CASRSQGSYEQYF
TGTGCCAGCAGGTCCCAGGGTTCCTACGAGCAGTACTTC
>TRBJ1-5|TRBV2|TRBD1|few
CASSSDRGNQPQHF
TGTGCCAGCAGTTCGGACAGGGGGAATCAGCCCCAGCATTTT
>TRBJ2-7|TRBV5-1|TRBD1|NA
CASSLAGTGEEEQYF
TGCGCCAGCAGCTTGGCTGGGACAGGGGAAGAGGAGCAGTACTTC
>TRBJ2-1|TRBV7-2|TRBD2|few
CASSLRRGDNEQFF
TGTGCCAGCAGCTTACGGCGGGGGGACAATGAGCAGTTCTTC
>TRBJ2-1|TRBV7-8|TRBD2|few
CASSLAPGLADYLTYNEQFF
TGTGCCAGCAGCTTAGCGCCGGGACTAGCGGATTATCTTACCTACAATGAGCAGTTCTTC
>TRBJ2-1|TRBV2|TRBD1|NA
CASSSGTGSYNEQFF
TGTGCCAGCTCGTCCGGGACAGGGTCCTACAATGAGCAGTTCTTC
>TRBJ1-5|TRBV5-1|TRBD1|NA
CASSPRPGTGVQPQHF
TGCGCCAGCAGCCCCCGCCCCGGGACAGGGGTTCAGCCCCAGCATTTT
>TRBJ2-5|TRBV5-1|TRBD2|NA
CASSQGLAGGPETQYF
TGCGCCAGCAGCCAAGGACTAGCGGGAGGGCCGGAGACCCAGTACTTC